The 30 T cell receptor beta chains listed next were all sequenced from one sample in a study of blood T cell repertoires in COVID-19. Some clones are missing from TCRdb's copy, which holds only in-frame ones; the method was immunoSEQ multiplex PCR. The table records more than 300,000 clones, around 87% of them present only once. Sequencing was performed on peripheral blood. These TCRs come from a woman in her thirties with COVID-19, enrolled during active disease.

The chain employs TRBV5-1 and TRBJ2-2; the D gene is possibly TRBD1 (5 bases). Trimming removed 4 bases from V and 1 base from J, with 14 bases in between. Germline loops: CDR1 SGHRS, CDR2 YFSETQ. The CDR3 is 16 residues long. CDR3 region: CASSLSDMGNTGELFF. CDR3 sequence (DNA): TGCGCCAGCAGCCTCTCGGACATGGGGAACACCGGGGAGCTGTTTTTT.

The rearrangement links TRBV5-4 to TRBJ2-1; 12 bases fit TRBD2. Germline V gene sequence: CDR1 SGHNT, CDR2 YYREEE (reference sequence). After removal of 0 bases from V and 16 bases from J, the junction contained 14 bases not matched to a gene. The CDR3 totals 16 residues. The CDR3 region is CASSLAGTTSGRSTFF. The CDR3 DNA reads TGTGCCAGCAGCTTGGCCGGTACGACTAGCGGGAGATCCACTTTCTTC.

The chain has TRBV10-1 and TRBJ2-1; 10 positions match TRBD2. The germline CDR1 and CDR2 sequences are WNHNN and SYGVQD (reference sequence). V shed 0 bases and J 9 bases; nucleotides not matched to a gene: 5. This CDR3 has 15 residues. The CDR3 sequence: CASSESKLAGVEQFF. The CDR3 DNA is TGCGCCAGCAGTGAGTCGAAGCTAGCGGGAGTTGAGCAGTTCTTC.

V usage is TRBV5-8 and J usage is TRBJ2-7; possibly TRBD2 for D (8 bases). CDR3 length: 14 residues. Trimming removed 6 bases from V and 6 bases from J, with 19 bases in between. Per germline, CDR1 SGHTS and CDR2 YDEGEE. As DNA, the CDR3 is TGTGCCAGCACCGCAGGGGGACTAGTTTCCGAGCAGTACTTC. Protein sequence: CASTAGGLVSEQYF. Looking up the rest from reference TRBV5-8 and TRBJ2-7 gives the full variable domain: EAGVTQSPTHLIKTRGQQATLRCSPISGHTSVYWYQQALGLGLQFLLWYDEGEERNRGNFPPRFSGRQFPNYSSELNVNALELEDSALYLCASTAGGLVSEQYFGPGTRLTVT.

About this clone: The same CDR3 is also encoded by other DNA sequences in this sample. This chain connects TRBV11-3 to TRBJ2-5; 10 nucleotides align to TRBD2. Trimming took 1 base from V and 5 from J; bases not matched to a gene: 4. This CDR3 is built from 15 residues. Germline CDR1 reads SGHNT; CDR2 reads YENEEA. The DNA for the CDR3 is TGTGCCAGCAGCTTAGGTCTAGCGGGAGCTGAGACCCAGTACTTC. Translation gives CASSLGLAGAETQYF.

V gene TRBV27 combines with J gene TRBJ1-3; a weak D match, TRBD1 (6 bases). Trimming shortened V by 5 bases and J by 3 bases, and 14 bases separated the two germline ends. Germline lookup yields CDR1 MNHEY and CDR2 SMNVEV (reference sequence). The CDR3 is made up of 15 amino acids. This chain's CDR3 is CASSPAQGYGNTIYF. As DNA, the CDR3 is TGTGCCAGCAGTCCCGCACAGGGTTATGGAAACACCATATATTTT.

CDR3 protein: CASSQDHGRGIAFYEQYF. The DNA for the CDR3 is TGTGCCAGCAGCCAAGATCACGGAAGGGGGATAGCGTTCTACGAGCAGTACTTC. V gene TRBV3-1 (or the pseudogene TRBV3-2) combines with J gene TRBJ2-7; possibly TRBD1 for D (6 bases). V lost 0 bases, J lost 3 bases, and 21 bases lay in between. Germline V gives CDR1 LGHDT, CDR2 YNNKEL (reference sequence). This CDR3 region has 18 residues.

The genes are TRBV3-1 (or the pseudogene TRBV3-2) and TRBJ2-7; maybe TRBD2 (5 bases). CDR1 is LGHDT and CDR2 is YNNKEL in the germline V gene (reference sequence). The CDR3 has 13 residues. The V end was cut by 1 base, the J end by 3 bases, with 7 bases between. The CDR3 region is CASSQAGFYEQYF. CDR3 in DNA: TGTGCCAGCAGCCAAGCGGGATTCTACGAGCAGTACTTC.

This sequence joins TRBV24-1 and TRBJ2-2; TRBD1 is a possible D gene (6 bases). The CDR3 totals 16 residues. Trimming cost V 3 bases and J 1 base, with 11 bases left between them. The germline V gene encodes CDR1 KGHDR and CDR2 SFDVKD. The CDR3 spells CATSDPNRENTGELFF. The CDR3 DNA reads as TGTGCCACCAGTGATCCCAACAGGGAGAACACCGGGGAGCTGTTTTTT.

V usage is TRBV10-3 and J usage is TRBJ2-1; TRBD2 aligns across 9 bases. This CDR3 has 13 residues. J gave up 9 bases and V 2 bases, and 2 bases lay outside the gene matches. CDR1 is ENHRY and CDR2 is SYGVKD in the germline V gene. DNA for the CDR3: TGTGCCATCAGTGAGGGCGGGAGGGGTGAGCAGTTCTTC. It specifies CAISEGGRGEQFF.

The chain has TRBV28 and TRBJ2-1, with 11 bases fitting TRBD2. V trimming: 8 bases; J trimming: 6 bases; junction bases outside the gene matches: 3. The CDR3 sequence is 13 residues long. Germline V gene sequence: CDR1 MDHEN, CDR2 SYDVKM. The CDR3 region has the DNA TGTGCCAGCGCCGGGACTAGCGGCAATGAGCAGTTCTTC. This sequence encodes CASAGTSGNEQFF.

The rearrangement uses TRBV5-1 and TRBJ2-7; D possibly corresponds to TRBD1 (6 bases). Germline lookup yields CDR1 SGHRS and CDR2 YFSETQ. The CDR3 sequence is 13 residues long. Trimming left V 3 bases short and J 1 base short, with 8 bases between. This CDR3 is CASSSTGSYEQYF. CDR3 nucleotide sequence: TGCGCCAGCAGCTCGACAGGATCCTACGAGCAGTACTTC.

CDR3 DNA: TGCGCCAGCAGCCAAGATTGGACAGACTACGAGCAGTACTTC. This codes for CASSQDWTDYEQYF. The chain is built from TRBV4-1 and TRBJ2-7, with D possibly being TRBD1 (6 bases). Trimming pared 0 bases from V and 3 bases from J, leaving 9 bases between. Germline CDR1 and CDR2: MGHRA and YSYEKL. This CDR3 is built from 14 residues.

The CDR3: CATTYRSNYGYTF. The CDR3 DNA sequence: TGTGCCACCACCTATCGTAGTAACTATGGCTACACCTTC. This chain uses TRBV18 with TRBJ1-2; D is unclear. This CDR3 has 13 residues. Germline-derived CDR1 and CDR2 are KGHSH and LQKENI. V was shortened by 10 bases and J by 1 base, with 13 bases between the two germline ends.

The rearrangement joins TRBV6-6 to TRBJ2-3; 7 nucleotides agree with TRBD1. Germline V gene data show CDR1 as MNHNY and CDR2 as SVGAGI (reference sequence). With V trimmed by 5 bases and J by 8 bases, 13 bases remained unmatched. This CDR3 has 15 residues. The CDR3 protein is CASSNSGQALATQYF. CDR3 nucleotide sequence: TGTGCCAGCAGTAACAGTGGACAGGCCTTGGCTACGCAGTATTTT.

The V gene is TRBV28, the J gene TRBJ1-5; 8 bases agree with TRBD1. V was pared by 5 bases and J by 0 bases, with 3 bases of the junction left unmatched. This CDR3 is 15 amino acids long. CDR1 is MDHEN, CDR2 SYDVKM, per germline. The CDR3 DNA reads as TGTGCCAGCAGTCACGGACAGGGTAGCAATCAGCCCCAGCATTTT. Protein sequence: CASSHGQGSNQPQHF.

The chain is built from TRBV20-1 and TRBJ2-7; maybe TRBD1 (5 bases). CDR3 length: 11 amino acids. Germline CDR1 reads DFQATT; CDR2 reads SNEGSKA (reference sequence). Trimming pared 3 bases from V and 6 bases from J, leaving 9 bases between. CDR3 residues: CSASRGSEQYF. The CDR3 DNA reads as TGCAGTGCTAGTAGGGGATCCGAGCAGTACTTC.

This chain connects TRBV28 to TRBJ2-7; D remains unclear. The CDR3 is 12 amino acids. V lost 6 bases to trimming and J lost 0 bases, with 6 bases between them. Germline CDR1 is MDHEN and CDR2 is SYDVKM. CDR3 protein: CASRLTSYEQYF. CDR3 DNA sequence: TGTGCCAGCAGACTCACCTCCTACGAGCAGTACTTC.

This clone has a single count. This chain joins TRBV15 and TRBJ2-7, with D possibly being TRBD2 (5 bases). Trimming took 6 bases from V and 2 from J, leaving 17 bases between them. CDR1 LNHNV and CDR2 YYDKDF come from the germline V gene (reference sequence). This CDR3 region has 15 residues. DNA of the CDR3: TGTGCCACCAGGAAGACTACTTCGGCTACCTACGAGCAGTACTTC. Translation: CATRKTTSATYEQYF.

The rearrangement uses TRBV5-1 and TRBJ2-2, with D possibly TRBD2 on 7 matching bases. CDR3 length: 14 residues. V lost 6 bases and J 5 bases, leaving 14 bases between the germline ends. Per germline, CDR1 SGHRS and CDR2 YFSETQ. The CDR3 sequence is CASNGGQITGELFF. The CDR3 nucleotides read TGCGCCAGCAACGGGGGGCAGATAACCGGGGAGCTGTTTTTT.

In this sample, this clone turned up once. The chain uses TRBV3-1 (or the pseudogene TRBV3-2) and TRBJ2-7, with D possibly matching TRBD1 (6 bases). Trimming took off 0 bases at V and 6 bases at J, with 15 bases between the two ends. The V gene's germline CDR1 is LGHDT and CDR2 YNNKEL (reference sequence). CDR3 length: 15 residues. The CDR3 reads CASSQDGRGLAEQYF. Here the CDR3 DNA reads TGTGCCAGCAGCCAAGATGGCAGGGGTCTTGCCGAGCAGTACTTC.

The CDR3, as DNA: TGTGCCAGCAGTGGAGCAGGGGGCTTTCAGCCCCAGCATTTT. This sequence encodes CASSGAGGFQPQHF. The gene calls are TRBV27 and TRBJ1-5, with 8 bases matching TRBD1. V was pared by 5 bases and J by 6 bases, with 6 bases of the junction left unmatched. The CDR3 consists of 14 residues. CDR1 MNHEY and CDR2 SMNVEV come from the germline V gene (reference sequence).

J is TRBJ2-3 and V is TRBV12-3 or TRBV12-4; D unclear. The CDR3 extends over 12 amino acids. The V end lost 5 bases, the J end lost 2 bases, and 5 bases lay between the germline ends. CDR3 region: CASSTSTDTQYF. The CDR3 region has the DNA TGTGCCAGCAGTACTTCCACAGATACGCAGTATTTT.

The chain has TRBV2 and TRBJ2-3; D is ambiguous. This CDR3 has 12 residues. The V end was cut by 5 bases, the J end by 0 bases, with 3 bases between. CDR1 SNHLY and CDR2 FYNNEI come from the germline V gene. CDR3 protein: CASSTSTDTQYF. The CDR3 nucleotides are TGTGCCAGCAGTACTAGCACAGATACGCAGTATTTT.

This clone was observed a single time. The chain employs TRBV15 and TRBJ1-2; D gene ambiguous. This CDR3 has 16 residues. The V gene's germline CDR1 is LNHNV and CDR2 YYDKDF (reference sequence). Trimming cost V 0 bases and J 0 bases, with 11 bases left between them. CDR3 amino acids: CATSRERASANYGYTF. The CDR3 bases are TGTGCCACCAGCAGAGAGCGTGCATCCGCTAACTATGGCTACACCTTC.

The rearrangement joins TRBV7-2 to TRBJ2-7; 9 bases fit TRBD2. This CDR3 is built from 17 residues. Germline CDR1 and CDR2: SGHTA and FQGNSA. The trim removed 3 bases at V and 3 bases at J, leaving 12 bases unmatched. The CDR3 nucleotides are TGTGCCAGCAGCTTCTTGTCTAGCGGGATTTACAACTACGAGCAGTACTTC. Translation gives CASSFLSSGIYNYEQYF.

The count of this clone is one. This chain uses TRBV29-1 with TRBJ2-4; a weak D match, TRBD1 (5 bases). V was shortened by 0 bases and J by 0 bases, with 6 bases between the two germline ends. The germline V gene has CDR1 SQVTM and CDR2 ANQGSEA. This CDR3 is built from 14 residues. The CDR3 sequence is CSVEEDTAKNIQYF. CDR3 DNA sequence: TGCAGCGTTGAAGAGGACACAGCCAAAAACATTCAGTACTTC.

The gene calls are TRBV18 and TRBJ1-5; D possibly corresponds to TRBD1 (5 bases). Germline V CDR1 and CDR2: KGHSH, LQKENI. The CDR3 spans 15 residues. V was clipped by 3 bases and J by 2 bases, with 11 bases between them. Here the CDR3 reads CASSPSREGNQPQHF. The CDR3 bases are TGTGCCAGCTCACCTTCCAGGGAGGGCAATCAGCCCCAGCATTTT.

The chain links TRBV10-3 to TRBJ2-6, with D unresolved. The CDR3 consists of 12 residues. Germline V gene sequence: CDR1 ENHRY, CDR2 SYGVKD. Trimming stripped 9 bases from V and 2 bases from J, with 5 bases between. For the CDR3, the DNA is TGTGCCATATCAGCTGGGGCCAACGTCCTGACTTTC. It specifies CAISAGANVLTF.

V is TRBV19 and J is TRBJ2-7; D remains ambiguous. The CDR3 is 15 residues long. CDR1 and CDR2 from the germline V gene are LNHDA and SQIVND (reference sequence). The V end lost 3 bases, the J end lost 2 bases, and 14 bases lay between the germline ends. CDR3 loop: CASSMGTLPTYEQYF. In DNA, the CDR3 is TGTGCCAGTAGTATGGGCACCTTGCCCACCTACGAGCAGTACTTC.